This TCR beta chain is drawn from a study of blood T cells in healthy people across ages. Together with a sample-barcoded 5' primer, a J-beta primer mix was included in a second PCR lasting roughly 6 to 12 cycles. MiXCR, applied by TCRdb to the 5' RACE reads, yields one record per CDR3 protein. The table has roughly 800,000 distinct CDR3 sequences, about three fifths seen once. The donors, aged about 6 to 90, were healthy Caucasians from Russia. Overall study findings and caveats: Naive T cell percentage showed a strong correlation with TCR beta diversity. Relative to aged donors, long-lived donors carried more naive CD4+ cells and displayed higher diversity. Per-million-T-cell TCR beta diversity fell roughly linearly with age.

A remark on this clonotype: No antigen is known for it.

V lost 1 base, J lost 3 bases, and 5 bases stayed unmatched. This CDR3 contains 18 residues. Germline V CDR1 and CDR2: SGHTA, FQGNSA. What was sequenced was blood. This clonotype originated in a young man in good health. The chain employs TRBV7-2 and TRBJ2-1, with 14 bases identical to TRBD2. The CDR3: CASSLEGTSGRYYNEQFF. CDR3 DNA: TGTGCCAGCAGCTTAGAAGGGACTAGCGGGAGATACTACAATGAGCAGTTCTTC.